This T cell receptor beta chain originates from a study of T-cell memory formation after mild COVID-19. Study-level results: Memory from before infection featured some responding clones, which suggests cross-reactive memory joined.

Germline lookup yields CDR1 GTSNPN and CDR2 SVGIG (reference sequence). This CDR3 has 13 amino acids. V was trimmed by 0 bases and J by 6 bases, leaving 12 bases between them. This clonotype was seen only a few times. Antigen: not known. A single record per CDR3 protein comes from TCRdb applying MiXCR to the 5' RACE reads. The sample lists hundreds of thousands of distinct CDR3 sequences, roughly 22% occurring once. V is TRBV30 and J is TRBJ2-7; D possibly matches TRBD1 or TRBD2 (6 bases each). The source of this sequence is an adult woman who had mild COVID-19 (a few samples of this study predate the infection). Cell type and time point are not known. The sample taken for sequencing was PBMCs or a T cell subset sorted from them (not recorded which). This chain's CDR3 is CAWSVRGVGEQYF. CDR3 DNA: TGTGCCTGGAGTGTAAGGGGGGTCGGCGAGCAGTACTTC.